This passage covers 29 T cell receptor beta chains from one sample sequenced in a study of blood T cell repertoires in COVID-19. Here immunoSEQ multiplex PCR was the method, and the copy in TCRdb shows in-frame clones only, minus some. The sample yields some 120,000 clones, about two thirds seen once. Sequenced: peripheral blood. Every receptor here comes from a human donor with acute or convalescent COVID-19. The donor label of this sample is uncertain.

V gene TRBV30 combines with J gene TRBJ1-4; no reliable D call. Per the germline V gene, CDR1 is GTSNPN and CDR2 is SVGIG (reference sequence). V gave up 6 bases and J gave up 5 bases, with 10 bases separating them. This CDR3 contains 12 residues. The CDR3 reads CACATGNEKLFF. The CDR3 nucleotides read TGTGCCTGCGCGACGGGAAATGAAAAACTGTTTTTT.

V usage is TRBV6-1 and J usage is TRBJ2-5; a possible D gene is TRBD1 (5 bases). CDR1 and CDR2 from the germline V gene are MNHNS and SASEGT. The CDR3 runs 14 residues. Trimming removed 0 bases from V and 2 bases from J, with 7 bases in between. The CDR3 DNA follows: TGTGCCAGCAGTGAAGCCCGACAGCAAGAGACCCAGTACTTC. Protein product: CASSEARQQETQYF.

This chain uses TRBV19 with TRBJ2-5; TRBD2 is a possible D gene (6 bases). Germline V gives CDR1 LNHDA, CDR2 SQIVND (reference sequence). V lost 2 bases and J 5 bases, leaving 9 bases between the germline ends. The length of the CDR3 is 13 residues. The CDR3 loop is CASSILGGETQYF. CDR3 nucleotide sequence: TGTGCCAGTAGTATACTTGGGGGGGAGACCCAGTACTTC.

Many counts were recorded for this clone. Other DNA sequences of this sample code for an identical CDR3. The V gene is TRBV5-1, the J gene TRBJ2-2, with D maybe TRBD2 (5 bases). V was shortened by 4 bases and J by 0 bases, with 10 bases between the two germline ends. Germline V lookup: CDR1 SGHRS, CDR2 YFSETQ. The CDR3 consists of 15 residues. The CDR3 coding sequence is TGCGCCAGCAGCGGTCCGGACTCGAACACCGGGGAGCTGTTTTTT. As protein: CASSGPDSNTGELFF. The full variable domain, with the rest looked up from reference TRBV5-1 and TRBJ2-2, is KAGVTQTPRYLIKTRGQQVTLSCSPISGHRSVSWYQQTPGQGLQFLFEYFSETQRNKGNFPGRFSGRQFSNSRSEMNVSTLELGDSALYLCASSGPDSNTGELFFGEGSRLTVL.

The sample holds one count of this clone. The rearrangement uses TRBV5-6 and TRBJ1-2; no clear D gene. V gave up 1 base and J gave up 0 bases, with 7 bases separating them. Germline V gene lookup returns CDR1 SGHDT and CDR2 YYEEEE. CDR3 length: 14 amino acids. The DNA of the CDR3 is TGTGCCAGCAGCTTGCGGGGAGCTAACTATGGCTACACCTTC. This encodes CASSLRGANYGYTF.

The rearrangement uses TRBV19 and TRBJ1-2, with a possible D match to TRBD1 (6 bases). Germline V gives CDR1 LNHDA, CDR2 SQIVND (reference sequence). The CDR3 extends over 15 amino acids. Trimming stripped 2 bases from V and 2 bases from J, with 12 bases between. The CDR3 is CASSIRADRNYGYTF. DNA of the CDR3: TGTGCCAGTAGTATAAGAGCGGACAGAAACTATGGCTACACCTTC. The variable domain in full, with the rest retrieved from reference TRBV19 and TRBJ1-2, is DGGITQSPKYLFRKEGQNVTLSCEQNLNHDAMYWYRQDPGQGLRLIYYSQIVNDFQKGDIAEGYSVSREKKESFPLTVTSAQKNPTAFYLCASSIRADRNYGYTFGSGTRLTVV.

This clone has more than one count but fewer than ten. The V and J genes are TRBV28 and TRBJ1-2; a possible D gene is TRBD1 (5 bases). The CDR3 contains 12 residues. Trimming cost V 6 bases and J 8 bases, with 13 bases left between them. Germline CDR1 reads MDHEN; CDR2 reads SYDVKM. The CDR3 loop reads CASRVSRAGYTF. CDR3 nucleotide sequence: TGTGCCAGCAGGGTCTCCAGGGCAGGCTACACCTTC.

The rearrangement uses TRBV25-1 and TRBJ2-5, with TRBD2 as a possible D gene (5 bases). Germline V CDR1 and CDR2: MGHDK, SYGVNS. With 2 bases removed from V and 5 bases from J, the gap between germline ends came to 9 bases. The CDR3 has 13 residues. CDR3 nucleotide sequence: TGTGCCAGCAGTGAAGGCGGGTGGGAGACCCAGTACTTC. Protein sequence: CASSEGGWETQYF.

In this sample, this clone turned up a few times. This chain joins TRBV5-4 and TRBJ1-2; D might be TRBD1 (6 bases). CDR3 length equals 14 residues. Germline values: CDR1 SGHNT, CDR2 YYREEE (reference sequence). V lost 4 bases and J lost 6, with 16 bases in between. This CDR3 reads CASSPGQRRDGYTF. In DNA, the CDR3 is TGTGCCAGCAGCCCAGGACAGAGACGAGATGGCTACACCTTC. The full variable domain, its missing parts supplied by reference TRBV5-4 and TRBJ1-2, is ETGVTQSPTHLIKTRGQQVTLRCSSQSGHNTVSWYQQALGQGPQFIFQYYREEENGRGNFPPRFSGLQFPNYSSELNVNALELDDSALYLCASSPGQRRDGYTFGSGTRLTVV.

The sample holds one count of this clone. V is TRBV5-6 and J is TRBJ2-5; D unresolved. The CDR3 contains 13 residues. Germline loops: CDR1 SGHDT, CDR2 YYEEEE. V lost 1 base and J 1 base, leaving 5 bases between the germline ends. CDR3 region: CASSLRVQETQYF. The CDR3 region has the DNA TGTGCCAGCAGCTTGCGGGTCCAAGAGACCCAGTACTTC.

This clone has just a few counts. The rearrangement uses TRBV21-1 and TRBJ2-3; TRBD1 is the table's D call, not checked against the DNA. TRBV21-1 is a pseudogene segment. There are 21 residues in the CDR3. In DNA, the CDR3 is TGTGCCAGCATCAAAGGAAGAGGACAGGGGATGGTATTATATAGCACAGATACGCAGTATTTT. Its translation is CASIKGRGQGMVLYSTDTQYF.

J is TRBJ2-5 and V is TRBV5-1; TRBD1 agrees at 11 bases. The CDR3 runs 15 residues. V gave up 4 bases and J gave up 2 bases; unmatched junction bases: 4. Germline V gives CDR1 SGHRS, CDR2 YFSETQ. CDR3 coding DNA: TGCGCCAGCAGCCGGGGACAGGGGGGGCAAGAGACCCAGTACTTC. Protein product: CASSRGQGGQETQYF.

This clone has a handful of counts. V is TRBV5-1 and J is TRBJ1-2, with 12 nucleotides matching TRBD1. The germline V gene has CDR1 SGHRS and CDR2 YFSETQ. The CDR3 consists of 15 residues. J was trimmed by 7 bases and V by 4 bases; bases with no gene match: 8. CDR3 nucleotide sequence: TGCGCCAGCAGCATCTCGGGACAGGGGGCAGGTGGCTACACCTTC. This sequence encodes CASSISGQGAGGYTF.

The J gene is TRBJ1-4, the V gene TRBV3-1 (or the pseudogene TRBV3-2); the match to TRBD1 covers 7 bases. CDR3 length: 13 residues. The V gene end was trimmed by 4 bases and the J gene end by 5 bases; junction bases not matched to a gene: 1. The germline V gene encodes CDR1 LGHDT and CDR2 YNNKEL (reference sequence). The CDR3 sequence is CASSPTGNEKLFF. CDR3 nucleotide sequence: TGTGCCAGCAGCCCGACAGGGAATGAAAAACTGTTTTTT.

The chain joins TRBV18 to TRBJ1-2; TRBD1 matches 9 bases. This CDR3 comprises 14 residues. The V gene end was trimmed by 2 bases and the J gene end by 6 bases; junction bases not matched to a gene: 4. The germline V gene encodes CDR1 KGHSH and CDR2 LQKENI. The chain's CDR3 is CASSPSTGGHGYTF. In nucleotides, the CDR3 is TGTGCCAGCTCACCATCAACAGGGGGCCATGGCTACACCTTC.

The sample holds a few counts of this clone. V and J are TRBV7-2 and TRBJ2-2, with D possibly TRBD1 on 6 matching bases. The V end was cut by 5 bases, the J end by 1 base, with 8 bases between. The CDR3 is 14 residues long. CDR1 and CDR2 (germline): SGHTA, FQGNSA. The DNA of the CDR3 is TGTGCCAGCAGCACGGACAGGAACACCGGGGAGCTGTTTTTT. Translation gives CASSTDRNTGELFF.

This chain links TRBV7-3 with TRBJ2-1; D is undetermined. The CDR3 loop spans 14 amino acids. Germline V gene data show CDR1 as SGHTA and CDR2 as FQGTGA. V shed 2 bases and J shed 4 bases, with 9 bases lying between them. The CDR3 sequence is CASSLGTSYNEQFF. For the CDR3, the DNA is TGTGCCAGCAGCTTAGGTACCAGTTACAATGAGCAGTTCTTC.

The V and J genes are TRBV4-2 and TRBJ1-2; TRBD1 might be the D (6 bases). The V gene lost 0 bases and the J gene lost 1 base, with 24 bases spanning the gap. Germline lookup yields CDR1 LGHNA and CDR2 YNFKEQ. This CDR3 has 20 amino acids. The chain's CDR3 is CASSQDLVGGVVNYNYGYTF. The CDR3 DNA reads TGTGCCAGCAGCCAAGATTTGGTAGGGGGGGTCGTCAATTATAACTATGGCTACACCTTC.

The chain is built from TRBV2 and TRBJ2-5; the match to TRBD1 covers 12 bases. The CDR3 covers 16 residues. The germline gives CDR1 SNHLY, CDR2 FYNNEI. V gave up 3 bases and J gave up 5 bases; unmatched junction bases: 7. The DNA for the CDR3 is TGTGCCAGCAGTGATTACGGGACAGGGGGCAAGGAGACCCAGTACTTC. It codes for CASSDYGTGGKETQYF.

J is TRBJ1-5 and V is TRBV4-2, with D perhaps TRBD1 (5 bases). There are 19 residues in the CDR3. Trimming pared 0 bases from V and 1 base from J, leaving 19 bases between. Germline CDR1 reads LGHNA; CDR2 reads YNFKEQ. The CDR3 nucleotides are TGTGCCAGCAGCCAAGATAGAATTGGTCCGGGGGTGAGCAATCAGCCCCAGCATTTT. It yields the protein CASSQDRIGPGVSNQPQHF.

The CDR3 nucleotides read TGTGCCAGCTCGATACTAGGGCCTGAAGGAGAAGCTTTCTTT. The encoded protein is CASSILGPEGEAFF. This chain connects TRBV18 to TRBJ1-1; D is uncertain. CDR3 length: 14 residues. The V end lost 6 bases, the J end lost 8 bases, and 19 bases lay between the germline ends. CDR1 is KGHSH, CDR2 LQKENI, per germline.

In DNA, the CDR3 is TGCGCCAGCGGGTACGGGGGGAGAAGCGGCTACACCTTC. Its protein is CASGYGGRSGYTF. The chain recombines TRBV4-1 with TRBJ1-2; D is possibly TRBD1 (5 bases). Germline V CDR1 and CDR2: MGHRA, YSYEKL. This CDR3 contains 13 residues. The germline V and J ends were trimmed by 8 bases and 8 bases, with 18 bases remaining between them.

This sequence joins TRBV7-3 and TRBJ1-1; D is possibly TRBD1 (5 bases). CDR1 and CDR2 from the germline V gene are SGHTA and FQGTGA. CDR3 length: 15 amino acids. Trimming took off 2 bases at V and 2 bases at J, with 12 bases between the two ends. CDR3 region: CASSLFGGRNTEAFF. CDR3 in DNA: TGTGCCAGCAGCTTATTTGGGGGGAGAAACACTGAAGCTTTCTTT.

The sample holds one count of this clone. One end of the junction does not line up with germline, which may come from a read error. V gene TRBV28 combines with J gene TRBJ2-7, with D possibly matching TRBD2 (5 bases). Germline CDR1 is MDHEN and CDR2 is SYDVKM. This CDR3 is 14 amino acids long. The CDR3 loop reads CVSALRRSSYEQYF. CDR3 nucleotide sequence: TGTGTCAGCGCCCTGAGGAGGAGTTCCTACGAGCAGTACTTC.

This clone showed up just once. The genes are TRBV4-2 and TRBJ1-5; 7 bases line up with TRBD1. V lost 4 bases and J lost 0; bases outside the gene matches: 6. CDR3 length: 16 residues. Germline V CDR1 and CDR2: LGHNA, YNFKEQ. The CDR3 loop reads CASSLKTGNSNQPQHF. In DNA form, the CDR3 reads TGTGCCAGCAGCCTGAAGACAGGGAATAGCAATCAGCCCCAGCATTTT.

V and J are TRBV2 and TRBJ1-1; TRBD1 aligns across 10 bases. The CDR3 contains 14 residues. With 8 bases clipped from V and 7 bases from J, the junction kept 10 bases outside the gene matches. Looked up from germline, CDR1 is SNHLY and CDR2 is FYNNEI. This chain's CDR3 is CASRRQGARVEAFF. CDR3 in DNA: TGTGCCAGCCGGCGACAGGGGGCTAGGGTTGAAGCTTTCTTT. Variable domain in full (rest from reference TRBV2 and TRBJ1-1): EPEVTQTPSHQVTQMGQEVILRCVPISNHLYFYWYRQILGQKVEFLVSFYNNEISEKSEIFDDQFSVERPDGSNFTLKIRSTKLEDSAMYFCASRRQGARVEAFFGQGTRLTVV.

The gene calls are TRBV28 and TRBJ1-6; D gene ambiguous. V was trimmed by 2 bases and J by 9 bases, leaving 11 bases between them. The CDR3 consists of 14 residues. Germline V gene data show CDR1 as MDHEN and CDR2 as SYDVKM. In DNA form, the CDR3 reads TGTGCCAGCAGTTTACTTCGATCGAGTTCACCCCTCCACTTT. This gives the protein CASSLLRSSSPLHF.

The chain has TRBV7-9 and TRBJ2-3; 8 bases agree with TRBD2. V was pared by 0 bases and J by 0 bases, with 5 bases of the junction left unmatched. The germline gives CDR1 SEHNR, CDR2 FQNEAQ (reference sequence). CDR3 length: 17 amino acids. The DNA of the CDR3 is TGTGCCAGCAGCTTAGCCGGGACTAGTGTTAGCACAGATACGCAGTATTTT. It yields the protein CASSLAGTSVSTDTQYF. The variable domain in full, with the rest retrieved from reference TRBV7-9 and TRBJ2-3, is DTGVSQNPRHKITKRGQNVTFRCDPISEHNRLYWYRQTLGQGPEFLTYFQNEAQLEKSRLLSDRFSAERPKGSFSTLEIQRTEQGDSAMYLCASSLAGTSVSTDTQYFGPGTRLTVL.

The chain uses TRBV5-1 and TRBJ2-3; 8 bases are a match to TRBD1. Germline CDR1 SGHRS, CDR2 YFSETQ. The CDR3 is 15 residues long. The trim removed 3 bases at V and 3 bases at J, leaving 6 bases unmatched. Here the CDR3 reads CASSYDRDRTDTQYF. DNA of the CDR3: TGCGCCAGCAGCTACGACAGGGACAGGACAGATACGCAGTATTTT.